Sequencing of this TCR beta chain was carried out in a study of blood T cell repertoires in COVID-19. Study-level information: The samples span acute and convalescent COVID-19 from the United States, Italy and Spain. From T cells, B-cell-depleted T cells, or PBMCs came the material, which was cDNA or gDNA.

The CDR3 runs to 14 residues. Germline-derived CDR1 and CDR2 are GTSNPN and SVGIG (reference sequence). V lost 4 bases and J 0 bases, leaving 10 bases between the germline ends. Adults between about 18 and 95 years of age took part from under 30 US areas. In assigning cohorts, the study relied on participant-reported clinical history. Repertoires were generated with immunoSEQ multiplex PCR, while TCRdb's copy carries only in-frame clones and drops some. Among around 250,000 clones listed, approximately 90% were seen once. Sequencing used PBMCs or T cells enriched from blood (not recorded which). The sequence was obtained from a human donor in a cohort exposed to, infected with or recovered from COVID-19 (not recorded which). The donor label of this sample is uncertain. This chain joins TRBV30 and TRBJ2-4, with D possibly matching TRBD1 (5 bases). This CDR3 reads CAWMGRGAKNIQYF. In nucleotides, the CDR3 is TGTGCCTGGATGGGTAGGGGAGCCAAAAACATTCAGTACTTC. The full variable domain, in which reference TRBV30 and TRBJ2-4 provide the parts outside the CDR3, is SQTIHQWPATLVQPVGSPLSLECTVEGTSNPNLYWYRQAAGRGLQLLFYSVGIGQISSEVPQNLSASRPQDRQFILSSKKLLLSDSGFYLCAWMGRGAKNIQYFGAGTRLSVL.